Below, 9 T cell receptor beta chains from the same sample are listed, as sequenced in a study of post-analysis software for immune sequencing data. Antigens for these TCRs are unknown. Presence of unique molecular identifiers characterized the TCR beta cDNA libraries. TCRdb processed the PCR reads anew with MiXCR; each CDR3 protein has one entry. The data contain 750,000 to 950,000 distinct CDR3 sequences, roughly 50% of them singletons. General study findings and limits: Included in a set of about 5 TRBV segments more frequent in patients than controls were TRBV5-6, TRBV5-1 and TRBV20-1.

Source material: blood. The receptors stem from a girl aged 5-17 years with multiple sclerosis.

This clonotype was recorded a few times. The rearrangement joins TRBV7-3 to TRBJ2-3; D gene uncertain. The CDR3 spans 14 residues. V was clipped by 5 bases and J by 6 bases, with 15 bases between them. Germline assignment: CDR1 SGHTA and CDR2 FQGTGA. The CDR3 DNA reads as TGTGCCAGCAGCGCCACGTCACTCACGGATACGCAGTATTTT. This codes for CASSATSLTDTQYF. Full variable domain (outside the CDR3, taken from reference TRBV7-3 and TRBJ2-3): GAGVSQTPSNKVTEKGKYVELRCDPISGHTALYWYRQSLGQGPEFLIYFQGTGAADDSGLPNDRFFAVRPEGSVSTLKIQRTERGDSAVYLCASSATSLTDTQYFGPGTRLTVL.

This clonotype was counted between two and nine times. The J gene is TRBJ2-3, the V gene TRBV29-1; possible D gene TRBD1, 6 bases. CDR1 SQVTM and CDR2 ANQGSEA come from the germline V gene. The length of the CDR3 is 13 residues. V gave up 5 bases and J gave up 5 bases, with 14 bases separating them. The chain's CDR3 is CSVSSGAGDTQYF. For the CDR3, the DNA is TGCAGCGTTTCCTCAGGGGCGGGAGATACGCAGTATTTT.

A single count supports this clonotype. The CDR3 loop reads CASSETSGGPYEQYF. The CDR3 DNA follows: TGTGCCAGCAGTGAAACCAGCGGGGGGCCCTACGAGCAGTACTTC. The chain employs TRBV6-1 and TRBJ2-7; 9 bases match TRBD2. This CDR3 region has 15 residues. With 2 bases clipped from V and 2 bases from J, the junction kept 4 bases outside the gene matches. Per the germline V gene, CDR1 is MNHNS and CDR2 is SASEGT.

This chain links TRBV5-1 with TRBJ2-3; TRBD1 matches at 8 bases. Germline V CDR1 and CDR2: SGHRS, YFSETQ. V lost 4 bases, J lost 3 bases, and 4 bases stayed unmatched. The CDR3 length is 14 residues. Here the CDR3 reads CASSAGQATDTQYF. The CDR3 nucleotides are TGCGCCAGCAGCGCGGGACAGGCAACAGATACGCAGTATTTT.

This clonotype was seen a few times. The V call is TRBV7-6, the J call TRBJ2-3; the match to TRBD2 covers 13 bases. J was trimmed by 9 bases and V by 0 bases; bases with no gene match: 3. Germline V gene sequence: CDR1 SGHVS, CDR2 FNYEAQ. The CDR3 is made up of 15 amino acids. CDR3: CASSLAGTSGTTQYF. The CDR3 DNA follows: TGTGCCAGCAGCTTAGCGGGGACTAGCGGGACCACGCAGTATTTT.

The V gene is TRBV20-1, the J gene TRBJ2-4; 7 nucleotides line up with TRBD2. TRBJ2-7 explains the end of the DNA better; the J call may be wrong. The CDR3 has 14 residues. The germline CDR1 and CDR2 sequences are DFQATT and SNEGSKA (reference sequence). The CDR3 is CSASRLGGRGEQYF. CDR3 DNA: TGCAGTGCTAGTCGGCTTGGCGGGAGAGGCGAGCAGTACTTC.

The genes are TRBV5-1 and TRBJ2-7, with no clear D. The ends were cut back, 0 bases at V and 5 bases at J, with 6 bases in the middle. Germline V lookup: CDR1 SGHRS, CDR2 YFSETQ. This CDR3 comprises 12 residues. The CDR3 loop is CASSLELHEQYF. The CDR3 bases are TGCGCCAGCAGCTTGGAGCTTCACGAGCAGTACTTC.

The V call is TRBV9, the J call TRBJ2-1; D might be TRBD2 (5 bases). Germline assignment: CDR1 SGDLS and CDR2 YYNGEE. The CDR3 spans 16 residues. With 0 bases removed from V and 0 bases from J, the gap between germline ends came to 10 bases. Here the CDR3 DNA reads TGTGCCAGCAGCGTAGCATCTAGCCCCTCCTACAATGAGCAGTTCTTC. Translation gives CASSVASSPSYNEQFF.

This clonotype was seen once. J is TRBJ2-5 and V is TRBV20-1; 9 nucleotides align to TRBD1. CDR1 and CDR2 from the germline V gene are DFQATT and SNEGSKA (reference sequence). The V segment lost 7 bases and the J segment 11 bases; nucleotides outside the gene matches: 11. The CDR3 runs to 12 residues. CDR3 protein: CSGTGVRGEQYF. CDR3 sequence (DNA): TGCAGTGGGACAGGGGTAAGAGGGGAGCAGTACTTC.